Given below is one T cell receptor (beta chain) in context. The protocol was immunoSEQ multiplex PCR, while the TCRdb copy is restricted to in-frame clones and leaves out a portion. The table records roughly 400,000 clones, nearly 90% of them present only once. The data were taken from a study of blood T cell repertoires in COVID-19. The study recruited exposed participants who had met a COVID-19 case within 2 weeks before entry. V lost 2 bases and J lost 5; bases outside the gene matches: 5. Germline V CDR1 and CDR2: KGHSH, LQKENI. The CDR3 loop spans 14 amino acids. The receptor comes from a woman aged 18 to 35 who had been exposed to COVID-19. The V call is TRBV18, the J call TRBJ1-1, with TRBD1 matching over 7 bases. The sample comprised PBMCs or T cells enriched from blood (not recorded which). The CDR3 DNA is TGTGCCAGCTCACCAACCTCAGGGGGGACTGAAGCTTTCTTT. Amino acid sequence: CASSPTSGGTEAFF.